What follows are 24 T cell receptor beta chains derived from one specimen sequenced in a study of T-cell memory formation after mild COVID-19. TCRdb independently ran MiXCR on the 5' RACE reads; one entry per CDR3 protein. The table lists approximately 480,000 distinct CDR3 sequences, about 20% of them singletons, with approximately 13% in the top ten. The sequenced sample consisted of PBMCs or a T cell subset sorted from them (not recorded which). These receptors were collected from an adult woman who had mild COVID-19 (a few samples of this study predate the infection). Cell type and time point are not known.

This clonotype was seen ten or more times. The rearrangement links TRBV5-1 to TRBJ2-4, with 11 bases aligning to TRBD1. Germline CDR1 is SGHRS and CDR2 is YFSETQ. The V gene end was trimmed by 4 bases and the J gene end by 6 bases; junction bases not matched to a gene: 6. CDR3 length: 15 residues. The CDR3 protein is CASSTTGTGGNIQYF. The DNA of the CDR3 is TGCGCCAGCAGCACAACCGGGACAGGGGGAAACATTCAGTACTTC.

The V gene is TRBV7-9, the J gene TRBJ2-1; a weak D match, TRBD2 (6 bases). V dropped 1 base and J dropped 7 bases, with 14 bases sitting between them. This CDR3 spans 15 amino acids. The germline V gene encodes CDR1 SEHNR and CDR2 FQNEAQ (reference sequence). The CDR3 spells CASSLGLEGLNEQFF. In nucleotides, the CDR3 is TGTGCCAGCAGCTTAGGGTTGGAGGGCTTAAATGAGCAGTTCTTC.

DNA of the CDR3: TGTGCCAGCAGTTACACCGAGGGACAGCCTTATGGCTACACCTTC. Its protein product is CASSYTEGQPYGYTF. The rearrangement joins TRBV6-2 or TRBV6-3 to TRBJ1-2, with TRBD1 matching over 7 bases. Germline V gene data show CDR1 as MNHEY and CDR2 as SVGEGT. The V segment lost 2 bases and the J segment 5 bases; nucleotides outside the gene matches: 8. The CDR3 has 15 amino acids.

This clonotype has just a few counts. CDR3 loop: CATSESIRVRNNEQFF. The DNA of the CDR3 is TGTGCCACCAGTGAATCTATCCGGGTCAGGAACAATGAGCAGTTCTTC. V gene TRBV24-1 combines with J gene TRBJ2-1; D is unresolved. V was pared by 4 bases and J by 5 bases, with 17 bases between. There are 16 residues in the CDR3. Looked up from germline, CDR1 is KGHDR and CDR2 is SFDVKD.

The chain joins TRBV9 to TRBJ2-6, with a possible D match to TRBD2 (6 bases). V gave up 3 bases and J gave up 0 bases, with 7 bases separating them. CDR1 and CDR2 (germline): SGDLS, YYNGEE. The CDR3 covers 15 residues. In DNA form, the CDR3 reads TGTGCCAGCAGCGCCGGGAGCTCTGGGGCCAACGTCCTGACTTTC. Its protein product is CASSAGSSGANVLTF.

The CDR3 DNA is TGTGCCTGGAGTCTCGCGTCAGGGCGGGGCTATGGCTACACCTTC. As protein: CAWSLASGRGYGYTF. The chain has TRBV30 and TRBJ1-2, with a weak D call TRBD1 (5 bases). Germline CDR1 reads GTSNPN; CDR2 reads SVGIG (reference sequence). V lost 2 bases to trimming and J lost 4 bases, with 17 bases between them. The CDR3 totals 15 residues.

The chain combines TRBV7-9 with TRBJ2-3; 9 nucleotides match TRBD1. Trimming cost V 4 bases and J 4 bases; bases outside gene matches: 6. The germline gives CDR1 SEHNR, CDR2 FQNEAQ (reference sequence). There are 15 residues in the CDR3. The CDR3 sequence: CASSSGQGRADTQYF. CDR3 sequence (DNA): TGTGCCAGCAGCTCTGGACAGGGGAGGGCAGATACGCAGTATTTT.

This clonotype was detected a few times. The V gene is TRBV21-1, the J gene TRBJ2-4; the D segment call TRBD1 is taken from the table without a DNA check. TRBV21-1 is a pseudogene. This CDR3 has 15 residues. The CDR3 is CASSKSRGQENIQYF. The CDR3 nucleotides read TGTGCCAGCAGCAAATCAAGGGGGCAAGAGAACATTCAGTACTTC.

The genes are TRBV19 and TRBJ2-6; no clear D gene. The CDR3 length is 14 residues. Germline V gives CDR1 LNHDA, CDR2 SQIVND (reference sequence). V dropped 4 bases and J dropped 1 base, with 5 bases sitting between them. The CDR3 here is CASSKRSGANVLTF. The CDR3 region has the DNA TGTGCCAGTAGTAAACGGTCTGGGGCCAACGTCCTGACTTTC.

This clonotype was counted only a few times. V and J are TRBV7-2 and TRBJ2-2, with D perhaps given as TRBD1 or TRBD2 (6 bases each). CDR3 length equals 15 residues. Germline loops: CDR1 SGHTA, CDR2 FQGNSA. The V and J ends lost 2 bases and 3 bases respectively, with 10 bases between them. CDR3 region: CASSLSGAHTGELFF. The CDR3 nucleotides are TGTGCCAGCAGCTTATCGGGGGCCCACACCGGGGAGCTGTTTTTT.

The CDR3 spells CATSRVQETQYF. The CDR3 DNA is TGTGCCACCAGCAGAGTCCAAGAGACCCAGTACTTC. The chain combines TRBV15 with TRBJ2-5; D gene unclear. The germline CDR1 and CDR2 sequences are LNHNV and YYDKDF (reference sequence). There are 12 residues in the CDR3. Trimming took 1 base from V and 1 from J, leaving 1 base between them.

This chain uses TRBV7-2 with TRBJ2-1; 7 bases map to TRBD2. Germline V gene data show CDR1 as SGHTA and CDR2 as FQGNSA. The V segment lost 4 bases and the J segment 0 bases; nucleotides outside the gene matches: 6. The CDR3 totals 16 residues. CDR3 in amino acids: CASSSTSGTSYNEQFF. As DNA, the CDR3 is TGTGCCAGCAGCTCCACGAGCGGGACCTCCTACAATGAGCAGTTCTTC.

The gene calls are TRBV9 and TRBJ1-1; D perhaps matches TRBD1 (6 bases). Trimming stripped 0 bases from V and 4 bases from J, with 10 bases between. Looked up from germline, CDR1 is SGDLS and CDR2 is YYNGEE. The length of the CDR3 is 14 residues. The CDR3 DNA reads TGTGCCAGCAGCGTAGAGGGGGGGGGCACTGAAGCTTTCTTT. This codes for CASSVEGGGTEAFF.

V gene TRBV9 combines with J gene TRBJ2-1, with 7 bases that match TRBD1. This CDR3 contains 15 residues. Germline loops: CDR1 SGDLS, CDR2 YYNGEE. V lost 3 bases to trimming and J lost 2 bases; unmatched junction nucleotides: 5. Written as DNA, the CDR3 is TGTGCCAGCAGCGAGGCCGGGACAGCCTACAATGAGCAGTTCTTC. Translation: CASSEAGTAYNEQFF.

The V call is TRBV7-9, the J call TRBJ1-6; D is perhaps TRBD1 (6 bases). The CDR3 extends over 15 amino acids. Germline assignment: CDR1 SEHNR and CDR2 FQNEAQ (reference sequence). V lost 3 bases, J lost 9 bases, and 15 bases lay in between. CDR3 protein: CASSFQGSIGSPLHF. In DNA form, the CDR3 reads TGTGCCAGCAGCTTCCAGGGGTCGATCGGTTCACCCCTCCACTTT.

The rearrangement links TRBV24-1 to TRBJ1-1; D gene ambiguous. The V and J ends lost 3 bases and 8 bases respectively, with 9 bases between them. This CDR3 spans 12 amino acids. Per the germline V gene, CDR1 is KGHDR and CDR2 is SFDVKD. CDR3 residues: CATSDRPIEAFF. The DNA of the CDR3 is TGTGCCACCAGTGATCGCCCTATCGAAGCTTTCTTT.

The chain combines TRBV24-1 with TRBJ2-5; D is unclear. The ends were cut back, 3 bases at V and 0 bases at J, with 10 bases in the middle. CDR1 KGHDR and CDR2 SFDVKD come from the germline V gene. There are 15 residues in the CDR3. Here the CDR3 DNA reads TGTGCCACCAGTGATAACGACCAGCACCAAGAGACCCAGTACTTC. Amino acids: CATSDNDQHQETQYF.

The V gene is TRBV20-1, the J gene TRBJ2-6; D is ambiguous. The V end lost 3 bases, the J end lost 0 bases, and 9 bases lay between the germline ends. The CDR3 has 15 residues. Germline V gene lookup returns CDR1 DFQATT and CDR2 SNEGSKA (reference sequence). CDR3: CSASPSYSGANVLTF. The DNA for the CDR3 is TGCAGTGCTAGCCCAAGCTACTCTGGGGCCAACGTCCTGACTTTC.

The chain links TRBV5-6 to TRBJ2-5; D possibly corresponds to TRBD1 (5 bases). This CDR3 region has 13 residues. The ends were cut back, 5 bases at V and 5 bases at J, with 13 bases in the middle. Per the germline V gene, CDR1 is SGHDT and CDR2 is YYEEEE. In DNA form, the CDR3 reads TGTGCCAGCAGAGCAGGGCTTAGGGAGACCCAGTACTTC. Translated, it gives CASRAGLRETQYF.

This clonotype was detected a few times. This sequence joins TRBV12-3 or TRBV12-4 and TRBJ2-1, with 8 bases identical to TRBD2. Trimming at V came to 6 bases and at J to 6 bases, leaving 13 bases not matched to a gene. This CDR3 has 16 amino acids. CDR3 protein: CASRPSGGRGVNEQFF. CDR3 nucleotide sequence: TGTGCCAGCAGGCCAAGCGGGGGCCGTGGGGTCAATGAGCAGTTCTTC.

This clonotype has more than one count but fewer than ten. The genes are TRBV5-1 and TRBJ2-5, with D maybe TRBD1 (6 bases). The CDR3 is made up of 14 amino acids. CDR1 is SGHRS and CDR2 is YFSETQ in the germline V gene. Trimming shortened V by 4 bases and J by 4 bases, and 14 bases separated the two germline ends. The CDR3: CASSPGHMGETQYF. DNA of the CDR3: TGCGCCAGCAGCCCGGGACATATGGGAGAGACCCAGTACTTC.

The genes are TRBV2 and TRBJ2-1, with D perhaps TRBD1 (5 bases). CDR3 size: 13 residues. Trimming pared 4 bases from V and 8 bases from J, leaving 12 bases between. Germline CDR1 SNHLY, CDR2 FYNNEI. The CDR3 coding sequence is TGTGCCAGCAGTGGGCTGACAGTACATGAGCAGTTCTTC. It codes for CASSGLTVHEQFF.

The chain recombines TRBV7-6 with TRBJ2-7; 8 positions match TRBD1. V gave up 2 bases and J gave up 5 bases; unmatched junction bases: 5. CDR1 SGHVS and CDR2 FNYEAQ come from the germline V gene. The CDR3 spans 14 residues. The CDR3 region has the DNA TGTGCCAGCAGCTTACGTTCAGGGGGCGACGAGCAGTACTTC. It encodes CASSLRSGGDEQYF.

J is TRBJ1-4 and V is TRBV25-1, with 9 nucleotides matching TRBD1. J gave up 1 base and V 6 bases, and 0 bases lay outside the gene matches. Germline-derived CDR1 and CDR2 are MGHDK and SYGVNS. This CDR3 comprises 14 residues. The CDR3 loop is CASRDRGTNEKLFF. In DNA, the CDR3 is TGTGCCAGCAGGGACAGGGGAACTAATGAAAAACTGTTTTTT.